The source of this TCR beta chain is a study of cytomegalovirus exposure and HLA in healthy donors. Study-wide results and limits: The authors confirmed in vitro that a few CMV-associated chains were specific for CMV antigens. Another analysis was done later, and it associated around 17,000 TCR beta sequences with HLA alleles at 0.05 false discovery rate. For TCR beta chains, V- and J-gene trimming was later linked to a missense DCLRE1C variant. TCR beta V segments were, for the most part, productive about 87% or about 30% of the time in an earlier analysis.

A multiplex PCR was run with 60 Vbeta primers and 13 Jbeta primers. Using immunoSEQ multiplex PCR, the repertoire was profiled, and TCRdb retains in-frame clones only, with some absent. The sample consists of over 50,000 clones, 70% to 75% of them appearing once. With regard to this clone: Its target is not known.

The V segment lost 3 bases and the J segment 3 bases; nucleotides outside the gene matches: 0. The CDR3 runs 13 residues. Germline V lookup: CDR1 SEHNR, CDR2 FQNEAQ (reference sequence). The sequence was obtained from a middle-aged man in good health and CMV-seropositive. The sample comprised PBMCs. V is TRBV7-9 and J is TRBJ2-5, with 8 bases fitting TRBD2. Here the CDR3 DNA reads TGTGCCAGCAGCTTTAGCGGGGAAGAGACCCAGTACTTC. It codes for CASSFSGEETQYF. The full variable domain, in which reference TRBV7-9 and TRBJ2-5 provide the parts outside the CDR3, is DTGVSQNPRHKITKRGQNVTFRCDPISEHNRLYWYRQTLGQGPEFLTYFQNEAQLEKSRLLSDRFSAERPKGSFSTLEIQRTEQGDSAMYLCASSFSGEETQYFGPGTRLLVL.